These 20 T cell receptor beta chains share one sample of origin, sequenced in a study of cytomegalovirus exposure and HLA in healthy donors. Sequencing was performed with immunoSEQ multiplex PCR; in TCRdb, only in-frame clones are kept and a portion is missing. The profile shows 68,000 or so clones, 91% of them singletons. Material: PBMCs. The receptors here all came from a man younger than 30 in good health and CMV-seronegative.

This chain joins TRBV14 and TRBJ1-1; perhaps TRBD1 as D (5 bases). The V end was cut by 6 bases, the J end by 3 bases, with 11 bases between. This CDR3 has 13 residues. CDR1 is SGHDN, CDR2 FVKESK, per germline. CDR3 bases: TGTGCCAGCAGTAGACGGGGGTACACTGAAGCTTTCTTT. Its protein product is CASSRRGYTEAFF.

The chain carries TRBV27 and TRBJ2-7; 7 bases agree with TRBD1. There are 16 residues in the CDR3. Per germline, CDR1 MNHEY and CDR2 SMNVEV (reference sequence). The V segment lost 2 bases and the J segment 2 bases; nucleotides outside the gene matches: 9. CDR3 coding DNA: TGTGCCAGCAGTTTACCCCGGACAGGTCCCACCTACGAGCAGTACTTC. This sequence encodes CASSLPRTGPTYEQYF.

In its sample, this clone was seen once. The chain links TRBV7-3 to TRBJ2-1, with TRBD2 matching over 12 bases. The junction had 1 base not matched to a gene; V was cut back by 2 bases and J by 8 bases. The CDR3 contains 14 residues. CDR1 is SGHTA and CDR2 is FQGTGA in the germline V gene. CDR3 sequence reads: CASSLGTSGHEQFF. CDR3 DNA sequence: TGTGCCAGCAGCTTAGGGACTAGCGGGCATGAGCAGTTCTTC.

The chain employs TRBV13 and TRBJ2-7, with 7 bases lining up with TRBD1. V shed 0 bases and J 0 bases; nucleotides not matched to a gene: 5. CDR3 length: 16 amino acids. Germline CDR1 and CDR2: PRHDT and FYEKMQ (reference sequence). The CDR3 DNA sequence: TGTGCCAGCAGCTTAGGCCTCAGGGGGACCTCCTACGAGCAGTACTTC. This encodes CASSLGLRGTSYEQYF.

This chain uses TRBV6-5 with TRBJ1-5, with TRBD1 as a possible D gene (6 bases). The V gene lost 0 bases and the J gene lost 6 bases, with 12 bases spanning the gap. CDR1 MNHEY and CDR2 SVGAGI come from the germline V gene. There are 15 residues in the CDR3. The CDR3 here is CASSYSKGVGQPQHF. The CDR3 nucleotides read TGTGCCAGCAGTTACTCGAAGGGGGTGGGTCAGCCCCAGCATTTT.

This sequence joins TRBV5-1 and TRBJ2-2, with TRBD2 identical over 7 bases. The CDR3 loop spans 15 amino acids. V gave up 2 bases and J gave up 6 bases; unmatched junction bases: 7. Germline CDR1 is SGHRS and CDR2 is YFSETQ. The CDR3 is CASSFGITSAGELFF. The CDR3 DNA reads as TGCGCCAGCAGCTTTGGGATAACTAGCGCCGGGGAGCTGTTTTTT.

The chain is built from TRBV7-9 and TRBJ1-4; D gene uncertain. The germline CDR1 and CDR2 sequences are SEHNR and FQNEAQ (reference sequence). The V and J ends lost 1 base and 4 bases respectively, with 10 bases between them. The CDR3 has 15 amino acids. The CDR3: CASSLEPLFNEKLFF. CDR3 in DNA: TGTGCCAGCAGCTTAGAGCCGTTATTTAATGAAAAACTGTTTTTT.

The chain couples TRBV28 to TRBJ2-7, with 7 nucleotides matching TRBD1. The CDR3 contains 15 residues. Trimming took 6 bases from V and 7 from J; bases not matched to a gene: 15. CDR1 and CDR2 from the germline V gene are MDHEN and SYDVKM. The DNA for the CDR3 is TGTGCCAGCAGACCCCGGGTCTTCCAGGGGGTAGAGCAGTACTTC. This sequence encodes CASRPRVFQGVEQYF.

CDR3 in amino acids: CASSLGTGRIFNYGYTF. The DNA of the CDR3 is TGTGCCAGCAGCTTGGGGACAGGGCGGATTTTTAACTATGGCTACACCTTC. This chain links TRBV7-2 with TRBJ1-2, with 9 bases matching TRBD1. Germline CDR1 and CDR2: SGHTA and FQGNSA. CDR3 length: 17 residues. J was trimmed by 1 base and V by 3 bases; bases with no gene match: 9. Drawing the rest from reference TRBV7-2 and TRBJ1-2, the complete variable domain is GAGVSQSPSNKVTEKGKDVELRCDPISGHTALYWYRQSLGQGLEFLIYFQGNSAPDKSGLPSDRFSAERTGGSVSTLTIQRTQQEDSAVYLCASSLGTGRIFNYGYTFGSGTRLTVV.

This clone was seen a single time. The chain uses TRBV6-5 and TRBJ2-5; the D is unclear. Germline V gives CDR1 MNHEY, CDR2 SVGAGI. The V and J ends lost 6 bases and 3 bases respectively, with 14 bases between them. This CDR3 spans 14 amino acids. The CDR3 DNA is TGTGCCAGCAGCTTTTACAGCTTCGAAGAGACCCAGTACTTC. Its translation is CASSFYSFEETQYF.

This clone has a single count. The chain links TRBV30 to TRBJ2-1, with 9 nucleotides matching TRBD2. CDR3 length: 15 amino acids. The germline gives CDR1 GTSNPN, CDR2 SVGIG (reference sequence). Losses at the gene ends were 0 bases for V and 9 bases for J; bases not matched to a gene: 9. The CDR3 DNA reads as TGTGCCTGGAGTGTTGGCGGGAGGGCCGGAGTTGAGCAGTTCTTC. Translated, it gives CAWSVGGRAGVEQFF.

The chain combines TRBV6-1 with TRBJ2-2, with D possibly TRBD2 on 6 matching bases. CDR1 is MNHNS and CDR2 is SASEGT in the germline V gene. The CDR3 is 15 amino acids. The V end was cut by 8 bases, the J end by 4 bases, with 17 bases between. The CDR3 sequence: CASGFSGLTTGELFF. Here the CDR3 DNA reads TGTGCCAGCGGGTTTAGTGGACTAACCACCGGGGAGCTGTTTTTT.

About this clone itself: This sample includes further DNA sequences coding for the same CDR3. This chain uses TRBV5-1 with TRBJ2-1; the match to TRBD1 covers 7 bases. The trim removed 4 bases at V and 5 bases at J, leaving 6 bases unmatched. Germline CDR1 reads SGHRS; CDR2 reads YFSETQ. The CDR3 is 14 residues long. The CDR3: CASSVGTVHNEQFF. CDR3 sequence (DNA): TGCGCCAGCAGCGTCGGGACAGTCCACAATGAGCAGTTCTTC.

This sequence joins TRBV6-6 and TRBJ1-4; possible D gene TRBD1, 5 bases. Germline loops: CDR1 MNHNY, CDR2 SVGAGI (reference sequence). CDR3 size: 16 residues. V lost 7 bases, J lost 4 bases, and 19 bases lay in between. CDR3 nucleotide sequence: TGTGCCAGCACTGGGGGGGTGGCAGTCGTTAATGAAAAACTGTTTTTT. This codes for CASTGGVAVVNEKLFF.

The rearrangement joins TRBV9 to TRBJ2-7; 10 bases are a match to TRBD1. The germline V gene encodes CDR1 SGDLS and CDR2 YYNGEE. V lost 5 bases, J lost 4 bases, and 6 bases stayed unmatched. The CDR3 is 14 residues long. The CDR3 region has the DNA TGTGCCAGCAGTTTAGGACAGGGGGGTTACGAGCAGTACTTC. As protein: CASSLGQGGYEQYF.

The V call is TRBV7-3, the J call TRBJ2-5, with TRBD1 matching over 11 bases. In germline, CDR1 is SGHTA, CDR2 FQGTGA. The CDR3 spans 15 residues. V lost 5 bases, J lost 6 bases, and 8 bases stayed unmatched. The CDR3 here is CASSAWTGGEKTQYF. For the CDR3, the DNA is TGTGCCAGCAGCGCCTGGACAGGGGGCGAAAAGACCCAGTACTTC. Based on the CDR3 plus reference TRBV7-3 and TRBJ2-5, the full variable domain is GAGVSQTPSNKVTEKGKYVELRCDPISGHTALYWYRQSLGQGPEFLIYFQGTGAADDSGLPNDRFFAVRPEGSVSTLKIQRTERGDSAVYLCASSAWTGGEKTQYFGPGTRLLVL.

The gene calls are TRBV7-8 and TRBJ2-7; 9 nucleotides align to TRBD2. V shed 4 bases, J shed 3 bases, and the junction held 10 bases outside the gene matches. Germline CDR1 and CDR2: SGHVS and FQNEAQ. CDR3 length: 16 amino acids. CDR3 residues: CASSSPRRGGGYEQYF. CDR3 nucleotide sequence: TGTGCCAGCAGCTCCCCACGGCGGGGGGGAGGCTACGAGCAGTACTTC. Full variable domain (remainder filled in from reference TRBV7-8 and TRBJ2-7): GAGVSQSPRYKVAKRGQDVALRCDPISGHVSLFWYQQALGQGPEFLTYFQNEAQLDKSGLPSDRFFAERPEGSVSTLKIQRTQQEDSAVYLCASSSPRRGGGYEQYFGPGTRLTVT.

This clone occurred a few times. The CDR3 region is CASSPGYSYNEQFF. The CDR3, as DNA: TGCGCCAGCAGCCCGGGTTATTCCTACAATGAGCAGTTCTTC. The chain joins TRBV5-1 to TRBJ2-1; D not certain. Per the germline V gene, CDR1 is SGHRS and CDR2 is YFSETQ. The ends were cut back, 4 bases at V and 1 base at J, with 9 bases in the middle. The CDR3 is made up of 14 amino acids.

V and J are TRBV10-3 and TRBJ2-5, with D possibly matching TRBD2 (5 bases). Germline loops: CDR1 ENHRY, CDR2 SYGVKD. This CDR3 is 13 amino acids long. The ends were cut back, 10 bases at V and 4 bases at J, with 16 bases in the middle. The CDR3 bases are TGTGCCACCTGGACGGACTTAAGAGAGACCCAGTACTTC. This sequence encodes CATWTDLRETQYF.

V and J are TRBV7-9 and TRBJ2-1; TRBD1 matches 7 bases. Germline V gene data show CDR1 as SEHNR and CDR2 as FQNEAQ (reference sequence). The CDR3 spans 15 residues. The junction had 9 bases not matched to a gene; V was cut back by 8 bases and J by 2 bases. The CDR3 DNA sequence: TGTGCCAGCTTTAGGACAGGCTGGACCTACAATGAGCAGTTCTTC. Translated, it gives CASFRTGWTYNEQFF.